What follows are 30 T cell receptor beta chains derived from one specimen sequenced in a study of blood T cell repertoires in COVID-19. Some clones are missing from TCRdb's copy, which holds only in-frame ones; the method was immunoSEQ multiplex PCR. In the table there are approximately 160,000 clones, just over 90% of which are singletons. The sample taken for sequencing was peripheral blood. These receptors all come from a woman aged 55-70 years with COVID-19, enrolled during active disease.

V is TRBV6-2 or TRBV6-3 and J is TRBJ1-1; the D is unclear. Trimming left V 6 bases short and J 10 bases short, with 18 bases between. The CDR3 runs to 13 residues. CDR1 and CDR2 (germline): MNHEY, SVGEGT. The CDR3 loop is CASSNPGGRGAFF. Written as DNA, the CDR3 is TGTGCCAGCAGCAACCCCGGAGGGCGGGGAGCTTTCTTT.

J is TRBJ1-2 and V is TRBV13; the D gene is possibly TRBD1 (6 bases). Deletions cut 1 base from V and 3 bases from J, with 9 bases between. The germline gives CDR1 PRHDT, CDR2 FYEKMQ (reference sequence). This CDR3 spans 14 amino acids. CDR3 sequence reads: CASSLAPGDYGYTF. The CDR3 bases are TGTGCCAGCAGCTTAGCCCCAGGGGACTATGGCTACACCTTC.

This rearrangement joins TRBV7-2 to TRBJ2-7; 7 bases align to TRBD2. The germline CDR1 and CDR2 sequences are SGHTA and FQGNSA. Trimming removed 5 bases from V and 2 bases from J; junction bases left unmatched: 9. There are 15 residues in the CDR3. The DNA of the CDR3 is TGTGCCAGCAGCACCCAGGGAGGGGTTACCTACGAGCAGTACTTC. This encodes CASSTQGGVTYEQYF.

This rearrangement joins TRBV7-8 to TRBJ2-6, with 7 bases fitting TRBD2. The CDR3 contains 19 residues. CDR1 and CDR2 (germline): SGHVS, FQNEAQ. Trimming removed 5 bases from V and 0 bases from J; junction bases left unmatched: 13. DNA for the CDR3: TGTGCCAGCAGCGCGAGGAGAAGCGGGGTTCTCTCTGGGGCCAACGTCCTGACTTTC. Its translation is CASSARRSGVLSGANVLTF.

The chain has TRBV27 and TRBJ1-4; D ambiguous. The length of the CDR3 is 15 residues. Germline lookup yields CDR1 MNHEY and CDR2 SMNVEV (reference sequence). V was clipped by 5 bases and J by 7 bases, with 17 bases between them. CDR3 sequence reads: CASSPLGGYGEKLFF. The CDR3 DNA is TGTGCCAGCAGTCCCCTCGGAGGGTATGGTGAAAAACTGTTTTTT.

The chain couples TRBV30 to TRBJ1-1, with D unresolved. The CDR3 sequence is 16 residues long. V lost 0 bases and J lost 6, with 20 bases in between. In germline, CDR1 is GTSNPN, CDR2 SVGIG (reference sequence). The CDR3 coding sequence is TGTGCCTGGAGTGTGGGTTGGGCTGCGGGTCAACCTGAAGCTTTCTTT. It codes for CAWSVGWAAGQPEAFF.

The chain joins TRBV18 to TRBJ2-3, with TRBD2 matching over 9 bases. The junction had 3 bases not matched to a gene; V was cut back by 2 bases and J by 0 bases. This CDR3 has 16 residues. The germline CDR1 and CDR2 sequences are KGHSH and LQKENI. This CDR3 is CASSPLAGGSTDTQYF. DNA of the CDR3: TGTGCCAGCTCACCATTGGCGGGGGGGAGCACAGATACGCAGTATTTT.

The V gene is TRBV2, the J gene TRBJ1-5, with D uncertain. This CDR3 is 14 amino acids long. Germline lookup yields CDR1 SNHLY and CDR2 FYNNEI. The V end lost 3 bases, the J end lost 6 bases, and 12 bases lay between the germline ends. The CDR3 spells CASSEERARQPQHF. CDR3 bases: TGTGCCAGCAGTGAGGAGAGGGCGCGTCAGCCCCAGCATTTT.

V usage is TRBV5-1 and J usage is TRBJ2-3; TRBD2 matches 12 bases. The trim removed 6 bases at V and 6 bases at J, leaving 8 bases unmatched. Germline assignment: CDR1 SGHRS and CDR2 YFSETQ. The CDR3 consists of 15 residues. The CDR3 region has the DNA TGCGCCAGCAACCTAGCGGGGGGGCCTTGGGATACGCAGTATTTT. This codes for CASNLAGGPWDTQYF.

The chain combines TRBV7-8 with TRBJ1-5, with 10 bases matching TRBD1. The junction had 10 bases not matched to a gene; V was cut back by 5 bases and J by 3 bases. CDR1 is SGHVS and CDR2 is FQNEAQ in the germline V gene. The CDR3 is 17 residues long. CDR3: CASSTRQGATSNQPQHF. The CDR3 region has the DNA TGTGCCAGCAGCACCCGACAGGGGGCAACCTCCAATCAGCCCCAGCATTTT.

This chain joins TRBV6-5 and TRBJ2-7; maybe TRBD2 (5 bases). Trimming shortened V by 2 bases and J by 4 bases, and 12 bases separated the two germline ends. Germline V gene data show CDR1 as MNHEY and CDR2 as SVGAGI. CDR3 length: 14 residues. CDR3 nucleotide sequence: TGTGCCAGCAGTTACCTGACGGGGAATTACGAGCAGTACTTC. This sequence encodes CASSYLTGNYEQYF.

The chain employs TRBV3-1 (or the pseudogene TRBV3-2) and TRBJ2-3; 9 bases align to TRBD1. The germline gives CDR1 LGHDT, CDR2 YNNKEL (reference sequence). The V gene end was trimmed by 0 bases and the J gene end by 2 bases; junction bases not matched to a gene: 9. CDR3 length equals 18 residues. The DNA for the CDR3 is TGTGCCAGCAGCCAAGACAACCCGGGACAGGGCCCCACAGATACGCAGTATTTT. It specifies CASSQDNPGQGPTDTQYF.

The genes are TRBV7-2 and TRBJ1-1; D is ambiguous. V gave up 5 bases and J gave up 7 bases, with 11 bases separating them. The length of the CDR3 is 12 residues. Germline CDR1 reads SGHTA; CDR2 reads FQGNSA. The CDR3: CASSPVRFEAFF. The DNA of the CDR3 is TGTGCCAGCAGCCCAGTCAGGTTTGAAGCTTTCTTT.

The CDR3 region has the DNA TGTGCCAGCAGCCAAGGTGGCAGCCCCAGGGACGAGCAGTACTTC. Protein sequence: CASSQGGSPRDEQYF. The chain couples TRBV3-1 (or the pseudogene TRBV3-2) to TRBJ2-7; D is perhaps TRBD1 (5 bases). V lost 1 base and J 5 bases, leaving 15 bases between the germline ends. The CDR3 is made up of 15 amino acids. The germline gives CDR1 LGHDT, CDR2 YNNKEL (reference sequence).

The rearrangement links TRBV15 to TRBJ2-5, with 10 bases aligning to TRBD1. V lost 7 bases, J lost 14 bases, and 10 bases stayed unmatched. This CDR3 is built from 12 residues. Germline values: CDR1 LNHNV, CDR2 YYDKDF (reference sequence). In DNA, the CDR3 is TGTGCCACCAACCGACAGGGGGCCCCCTTATACTTC. As protein: CATNRQGAPLYF. The entire variable domain, with the rest obtained from reference TRBV15 and TRBJ2-5, is as follows: DAMVIQNPRYQVTQFGKPVTLSCSQTLNHNVMYWYQQKSSQAPKLLFHYYDKDFNNEADTPDNFQSRRPNTSFCFLDIRSPGLGDTAMYLCATNRQGAPLYFGPGTRLLVL.

The rearrangement links TRBV7-2 to TRBJ2-1; 8 bases match TRBD1. Germline CDR1 reads SGHTA; CDR2 reads FQGNSA. The CDR3 is made up of 14 amino acids. The ends lost 5 bases at V and 6 bases at J; junction bases unmatched: 6. In DNA, the CDR3 is TGTGCCAGCAGCGCACAGGGGGGAACCAATGAGCAGTTCTTC. This encodes CASSAQGGTNEQFF.

This clone was seen once. The V call is TRBV27, the J call TRBJ2-7, with D perhaps TRBD2 (7 bases). The CDR3 consists of 14 residues. V lost 7 bases to trimming and J lost 3 bases, with 16 bases between them. Germline CDR1 is MNHEY and CDR2 is SMNVEV (reference sequence). Written as DNA, the CDR3 is TGTGCCAGCACTGGCGGGGGCGCGGGCTACGAGCAGTACTTC. This gives the protein CASTGGGAGYEQYF.

The chain recombines TRBV19 with TRBJ2-2; 9 bases map to TRBD1. Germline CDR1 reads LNHDA; CDR2 reads SQIVND (reference sequence). The CDR3 has 17 residues. V dropped 1 base and J dropped 4; count of bases not matched to a gene: 7. CDR3: CASSIGPGQGSTGELFF. The CDR3 DNA reads as TGTGCCAGTAGTATAGGGCCGGGACAGGGAAGCACCGGGGAGCTGTTTTTT.

This chain uses TRBV27 with TRBJ1-6; 9 positions agree with TRBD1. The CDR3 extends over 16 amino acids. Germline CDR1 and CDR2: MNHEY and SMNVEV (reference sequence). Losses at the gene ends were 5 bases for V and 5 bases for J; bases not matched to a gene: 7. CDR3 coding DNA: TGTGCCAGCAGTGAGCGAACAGGGGGCAATAATTCACCCCTCCACTTT. Translating it yields CASSERTGGNNSPLHF.

CDR3: CATSRDGVSQPQHF. The CDR3 DNA reads as TGTGCCACCAGCAGAGATGGAGTATCCCAGCCCCAGCATTTT. The chain carries TRBV15 and TRBJ1-5; D unresolved. This CDR3 contains 14 residues. In germline, CDR1 is LNHNV, CDR2 YYDKDF (reference sequence). Trimming removed 0 bases at V and 7 bases at J, with 10 bases between.

This clone was observed once. V gene TRBV4-3 combines with J gene TRBJ2-1, with D tentatively TRBD2 (5 bases). The germline V and J ends were trimmed by 0 bases and 0 bases, with 18 bases remaining between them. The germline CDR1 and CDR2 sequences are LGHNA and YSLEER. The CDR3 sequence is 19 residues long. The CDR3 coding sequence is TGCGCCAGCAGCCAAGAACCCTCCAAGCGGTGGAGCTCCTACAATGAGCAGTTCTTC. Encoded protein: CASSQEPSKRWSSYNEQFF.

V usage is TRBV11-3 and J usage is TRBJ1-2; TRBD1 matches at 10 bases. With V trimmed by 7 bases and J by 6 bases, 11 bases remained unmatched. This CDR3 region has 15 residues. Germline V CDR1 and CDR2: SGHNT, YENEEA. CDR3 residues: CASTSTPGQGHGYTF. CDR3 sequence (DNA): TGTGCCAGCACCTCAACACCGGGACAGGGGCATGGCTACACCTTC. The full variable domain, completed using reference TRBV11-3 and TRBJ1-2, is EAGVVQSPRYKIIEKKQPVAFWCNPISGHNTLYWYLQNLGQGPELLIRYENEEAVDDSQLPKDRFSAERLKGVDSTLKIQPAELGDSAVYLCASTSTPGQGHGYTFGSGTRLTVV.

The chain recombines TRBV5-4 with TRBJ2-1, with a tentative D call TRBD1 (5 bases). CDR1 is SGHNT and CDR2 is YYREEE in the germline V gene (reference sequence). With 4 bases removed from V and 7 bases from J, the gap between germline ends came to 9 bases. This CDR3 has 12 residues. The CDR3: CASSPQGNEQFF. CDR3 nucleotide sequence: TGTGCCAGCAGCCCCCAGGGAAATGAGCAGTTCTTC. Drawing the rest from reference TRBV5-4 and TRBJ2-1, the complete variable domain is ETGVTQSPTHLIKTRGQQVTLRCSSQSGHNTVSWYQQALGQGPQFIFQYYREEENGRGNFPPRFSGLQFPNYSSELNVNALELDDSALYLCASSPQGNEQFFGPGTRLTVL.

The V call is TRBV19, the J call TRBJ1-5, with D unclear. Trimming left V 3 bases short and J 4 bases short, with 10 bases between. CDR3 length: 14 residues. Germline V gives CDR1 LNHDA, CDR2 SQIVND (reference sequence). CDR3 DNA: TGTGCCAGTAGTATTTCGCTCGGGAATCAGCCCCAGCATTTT. It translates to CASSISLGNQPQHF.

This chain connects TRBV27 to TRBJ2-1; 7 bases agree with TRBD2. Trimming at V came to 5 bases and at J to 6 bases, leaving 13 bases not matched to a gene. Per the germline V gene, CDR1 is MNHEY and CDR2 is SMNVEV (reference sequence). The CDR3 length is 16 residues. Written as DNA, the CDR3 is TGTGCCAGCAGTCGCCGACTAGCCGAGAGAGGCAATGAGCAGTTCTTC. This translates into CASSRRLAERGNEQFF.

J is TRBJ2-7 and V is TRBV5-4; TRBD1 aligns across 8 bases. With V trimmed by 4 bases and J by 0 bases, 6 bases remained unmatched. Germline V gives CDR1 SGHNT, CDR2 YYREEE (reference sequence). CDR3 length: 15 residues. The CDR3: CASSLGTGISYEQYF. The CDR3 nucleotides are TGTGCCAGCAGCCTAGGGACAGGCATCTCCTACGAGCAGTACTTC.

This sequence joins TRBV7-2 and TRBJ2-7; 9 positions agree with TRBD1. The CDR3 has 16 amino acids. The germline V gene encodes CDR1 SGHTA and CDR2 FQGNSA. V shed 5 bases, J shed 6 bases, and the junction held 14 bases outside the gene matches. CDR3 loop: CASSHYSGQGSREQYF. CDR3 coding DNA: TGTGCCAGCAGCCATTACTCGGGACAGGGTTCCCGCGAGCAGTACTTC.

The CDR3 DNA sequence: TGCGCCAGCAGCCCGGGACAGGACTATGGCTACACCTTC. This gives the protein CASSPGQDYGYTF. V gene TRBV5-1 combines with J gene TRBJ1-2, with 8 bases fitting TRBD1. Germline V lookup: CDR1 SGHRS, CDR2 YFSETQ. The ends lost 4 bases at V and 3 bases at J; junction bases unmatched: 2. This CDR3 has 13 residues.

The chain is built from TRBV5-1 and TRBJ2-3; perhaps TRBD2 as D (6 bases). This CDR3 region has 17 residues. V lost 0 bases to trimming and J lost 0 bases, with 14 bases between them. CDR1 and CDR2 (germline): SGHRS, YFSETQ. The DNA of the CDR3 is TGCGCCAGCAGCTTGGCCCCCTTAGCGGCTAGCACAGATACGCAGTATTTT. This sequence encodes CASSLAPLAASTDTQYF.

The chain joins TRBV5-4 to TRBJ2-7; 8 positions agree with TRBD1. Germline trimming cut 3 bases from V and 3 bases from J; bases unmatched to any gene: 5. Per the germline V gene, CDR1 is SGHNT and CDR2 is YYREEE (reference sequence). The CDR3 consists of 14 residues. CDR3 nucleotide sequence: TGTGCCAGCAGCTCCGGGACAGGATACTACGAGCAGTACTTC. Translation gives CASSSGTGYYEQYF.